This T cell receptor (beta chain) was retrieved from a study of graft-versus-host responses after intestinal transplantation. Study information: Each recipient received anti-thymocyte globulin induction, then tacrolimus and steroids for about 3 years.

About this clone: Its antigen is not identified.

V was clipped by 5 bases and J by 5 bases, with 19 bases between them. The germline V gene encodes CDR1 SGHTA and CDR2 FQGNSA. CDR3 length: 15 residues. Study conclusions and caveats: Some GvH clones appeared in ileal mucosa or blood before recipient bone marrow.

TCRdb's table, derived via immunoSEQ multiplex PCR, lists solely in-frame clones and lacks some. The sample lists some 36,000 clones, approximately 93% occurring once. This sample comprised unstimulated CD4+ T cells sorted from spleen or lymph node cells, obtained before transplant. The TCR comes from a human donor who was the organ donor for an intestinal transplant. This chain connects TRBV7-2 to TRBJ2-7; D is perhaps TRBD2 (6 bases). Here the CDR3 reads CASSPRRGLADEQYF. Written as DNA, the CDR3 is TGTGCCAGCAGCCCGAGGAGGGGTCTAGCCGACGAGCAGTACTTC. The whole variable domain, remainder taken from reference TRBV7-2 and TRBJ2-7, is GAGVSQSPSNKVTEKGKDVELRCDPISGHTALYWYRQSLGQGLEFLIYFQGNSAPDKSGLPSDRFSAERTGGSVSTLTIQRTQQEDSAVYLCASSPRRGLADEQYFGPGTRLTVT.